The 31 T cell receptor beta chains below all came from one sample that was sequenced in a study of blood T cell repertoires in COVID-19. Clones were read by immunoSEQ multiplex PCR, and TCRdb kept only the in-frame ones, dropping some. This table has about 160,000 clones, more than 75% appearing once. The specimen was peripheral blood. The receptors derive from a woman aged 45-65 years with COVID-19, enrolled during active disease.

The genes are TRBV9 and TRBJ2-5; 8 positions match TRBD2. The CDR3 runs 15 residues. The germline CDR1 and CDR2 sequences are SGDLS and YYNGEE. Unmatched junction bases numbered 8, after V lost 2 bases and J lost 5 bases. CDR3 region: CASSVTSVVGETQYF. CDR3 in DNA: TGTGCCAGCAGCGTGACTAGCGTGGTGGGGGAGACCCAGTACTTC.

The table lists this clone with a count of one. V gene TRBV6-2 or TRBV6-3 combines with J gene TRBJ2-4; 12 bases agree with TRBD2. With V trimmed by 2 bases and J by 6 bases, 8 bases remained unmatched. CDR3 length equals 17 residues. Germline lookup yields CDR1 MNHEY and CDR2 SVGEGT. This chain's CDR3 is CASSYVLAGGKGNIQYF. DNA for the CDR3: TGTGCCAGCAGTTACGTCCTAGCGGGGGGGAAGGGAAACATTCAGTACTTC.

The V call is TRBV11-2, the J call TRBJ1-2; 7 bases align to TRBD1. This CDR3 has 14 residues. Trimming cost V 6 bases and J 3 bases; bases outside gene matches: 7. Germline V CDR1 and CDR2: SGHAT, FQNNGV. The chain's CDR3 is CASRDDRAHYGYTF. The CDR3 DNA is TGTGCCAGCAGAGACGACAGGGCGCACTATGGCTACACCTTC.

The chain joins TRBV20-1 to TRBJ1-6; D not certain. Germline V CDR1 and CDR2: DFQATT, SNEGSKA (reference sequence). Deletions cut 6 bases from V and 7 bases from J, with 19 bases between. The CDR3 is 15 residues long. The CDR3: CSASRHGEGNSPLHF. CDR3 DNA sequence: TGCAGTGCGAGTCGTCATGGGGAGGGCAATTCACCCCTCCACTTT.

The chain recombines TRBV5-4 with TRBJ2-7; 8 bases fit TRBD1. The CDR3 length is 15 residues. The germline V gene encodes CDR1 SGHNT and CDR2 YYREEE (reference sequence). Trimming at V came to 4 bases and at J to 4 bases, leaving 10 bases not matched to a gene. CDR3 region: CASSASGTGAYEQYF. The CDR3 DNA reads as TGTGCCAGCAGCGCATCCGGGACAGGAGCTTACGAGCAGTACTTC.

This clone was seen once. V gene TRBV6-5 combines with J gene TRBJ2-3; 7 bases map to TRBD2. The CDR3 has 16 amino acids. Germline V CDR1 and CDR2: MNHEY, SVGAGI. The ends lost 4 bases at V and 1 base at J; junction bases unmatched: 8. CDR3 amino acids: CASSFRRGVGTDTQYF. DNA of the CDR3: TGTGCCAGCAGTTTCCGACGGGGGGTGGGCACAGATACGCAGTATTTT.

This rearrangement joins TRBV27 to TRBJ2-2; unclear D gene. The CDR3 length is 16 residues. V lost 0 bases and J 0 bases, leaving 8 bases between the germline ends. Germline assignment: CDR1 MNHEY and CDR2 SMNVEV (reference sequence). CDR3 protein: CASSLSRAPNTGELFF. CDR3 nucleotides: TGTGCCAGCAGTTTATCGCGCGCCCCGAACACCGGGGAGCTGTTTTTT.

The gene calls are TRBV4-3 and TRBJ2-1, with TRBD2 matching 15 bases. With 3 bases clipped from V and 4 bases from J, the junction kept 7 bases outside the gene matches. The germline V gene has CDR1 LGHNA and CDR2 YSLEER. This CDR3 is built from 18 residues. The CDR3 loop is CASSHPGLAGGRYNEQFF. The CDR3, as DNA: TGCGCCAGCAGCCACCCCGGACTAGCGGGGGGGAGGTACAATGAGCAGTTCTTC.

The chain is built from TRBV4-2 and TRBJ1-1, with 8 bases lining up with TRBD1. V trimming: 2 bases; J trimming: 0 bases; junction bases outside the gene matches: 11. This CDR3 has 18 residues. The V gene's germline CDR1 is LGHNA and CDR2 YNFKEQ. The DNA for the CDR3 is TGTGCCAGCAGCCAACGCTGGACAGGGTCGACTATGAACACTGAAGCTTTCTTT. Translation: CASSQRWTGSTMNTEAFF.

The sample holds one count of this clone. The CDR3 region is CASSQDQGATDIQYF. The CDR3 DNA reads as TGTGCCAGCAGCCAAGATCAGGGCGCGACAGACATTCAGTACTTC. The chain uses TRBV3-1 (or the pseudogene TRBV3-2) and TRBJ2-4; maybe TRBD1 (5 bases). V lost 0 bases and J 8 bases, leaving 14 bases between the germline ends. CDR1 is LGHDT and CDR2 is YNNKEL in the germline V gene (reference sequence). The CDR3 covers 15 residues.

This chain connects TRBV3-1 (or the pseudogene TRBV3-2) to TRBJ2-3, with 12 bases that match TRBD2. Looked up from germline, CDR1 is LGHDT and CDR2 is YNNKEL (reference sequence). V lost 4 bases and J lost 4; bases outside the gene matches: 3. The CDR3 spans 15 residues. The CDR3 DNA follows: TGTGCCAGCAGCCCGGGACTAGCGGGCCCAGATACGCAGTATTTT. This translates into CASSPGLAGPDTQYF.

V and J are TRBV14 and TRBJ2-7, with TRBD1 identical over 7 bases. Germline V gene data show CDR1 as SGHDN and CDR2 as FVKESK. The trim removed 5 bases at V and 4 bases at J, leaving 8 bases unmatched. There are 14 residues in the CDR3. The CDR3 reads CASSEGEGAYEQYF. In nucleotides, the CDR3 is TGTGCCAGCAGCGAAGGAGAGGGGGCATACGAGCAGTACTTC.

The chain links TRBV9 to TRBJ2-2; 11 nucleotides match TRBD1. V lost 2 bases to trimming and J lost 5 bases; unmatched junction nucleotides: 8. The CDR3 has 17 residues. The germline V gene has CDR1 SGDLS and CDR2 YYNGEE. The CDR3 region is CASSVSRDRGVTGELFF. In DNA form, the CDR3 reads TGTGCCAGCAGCGTTTCCCGGGACAGGGGGGTTACCGGGGAGCTGTTTTTT.

This clone was observed a handful of times. V usage is TRBV11-2 and J usage is TRBJ1-5, with a tentative D call TRBD1 (6 bases). V was clipped by 1 base and J by 7 bases, with 14 bases between them. This CDR3 is built from 15 residues. CDR1 is SGHAT, CDR2 FQNNGV, per germline. DNA of the CDR3: TGTGCCAGCAGCTTAGGGGGGCAGAGAGGACAGCCCCAGCATTTT. Residues: CASSLGGQRGQPQHF.

The genes are TRBV2 and TRBJ2-1; D not certain. Germline loops: CDR1 SNHLY, CDR2 FYNNEI. CDR3 length equals 15 residues. The germline V and J ends were trimmed by 3 bases and 4 bases, with 13 bases remaining between them. CDR3 nucleotide sequence: TGTGCCAGCAGTGATGCTCCCCCCCAGTACAATGAGCAGTTCTTC. This translates into CASSDAPPQYNEQFF.

The chain links TRBV5-1 to TRBJ2-7, with D possibly TRBD1 on 6 matching bases. Per the germline V gene, CDR1 is SGHRS and CDR2 is YFSETQ. CDR3 size: 15 residues. Trimming took 4 bases from V and 4 from J, leaving 18 bases between them. The CDR3 protein is CASSISQGSYYEQYF. In nucleotides, the CDR3 is TGCGCCAGCAGCATTTCACAGGGTAGTTATTACGAGCAGTACTTC.

J is TRBJ2-3 and V is TRBV30; D is tentatively TRBD1 or TRBD2 (6 bases each). Between the trimmed V and J ends, which lost 8 bases and 6 bases, there was a span of 9 bases. Germline V gene data show CDR1 as GTSNPN and CDR2 as SVGIG (reference sequence). The CDR3 runs to 10 residues. This CDR3 is CARGEDTQYF. DNA of the CDR3: TGTGCCAGGGGGGAGGATACGCAGTATTTT.

The rearrangement joins TRBV29-1 to TRBJ2-2; the D gene is possibly TRBD1 (6 bases). CDR3 length equals 14 residues. Germline CDR1 SQVTM, CDR2 ANQGSEA. V was clipped by 4 bases and J by 0 bases, with 9 bases between them. The CDR3 sequence is CSVGTDANTGELFF. DNA for the CDR3: TGCAGCGTTGGGACAGACGCGAACACCGGGGAGCTGTTTTTT.

This clone was picked up one time. CDR3 sequence reads: CASSDSDRVHGYTF. CDR3 DNA: TGTGCCAGCAGTGACAGTGACAGGGTGCATGGCTACACCTTC. V usage is TRBV6-1 and J usage is TRBJ1-2, with 7 bases that match TRBD1. The CDR3 covers 14 residues. V trimming: 3 bases; J trimming: 6 bases; junction bases outside the gene matches: 7. CDR1 and CDR2 from the germline V gene are MNHNS and SASEGT.

The rearrangement uses TRBV7-3 and TRBJ2-7; TRBD2 is a possible D gene (6 bases). The CDR3 is 14 amino acids. The germline V gene encodes CDR1 SGHTA and CDR2 FQGTGA. The V end was cut by 1 base, the J end by 5 bases, with 12 bases between. The CDR3 region is CASSLSPTGDEQYF. The CDR3 DNA follows: TGTGCCAGCAGCTTAAGTCCTACGGGGGACGAGCAGTACTTC.

This rearrangement joins TRBV30 to TRBJ2-1; D is ambiguous. Per germline, CDR1 GTSNPN and CDR2 SVGIG (reference sequence). The V end lost 4 bases, the J end lost 4 bases, and 5 bases lay between the germline ends. The CDR3 has 11 residues. The CDR3 loop is CAWTRYNEQFF. The DNA for the CDR3 is TGTGCCTGGACCAGATACAATGAGCAGTTCTTC.

This clone was observed a handful of times. J is TRBJ1-6 and V is TRBV6-6; 8 positions match TRBD1. CDR3 size: 15 residues. CDR1 and CDR2 (germline): MNHNY, SVGAGI (reference sequence). Unmatched junction bases numbered 6, after V lost 6 bases and J lost 5 bases. This CDR3 is CASRIDRGNNSPLHF. As DNA, the CDR3 is TGTGCCAGCAGGATCGACAGGGGAAATAATTCACCCCTCCACTTT.

The chain carries TRBV9 and TRBJ1-2; D gene uncertain. CDR3 length equals 15 residues. V was shortened by 3 bases and J by 3 bases, with 15 bases between the two germline ends. Per germline, CDR1 SGDLS and CDR2 YYNGEE. CDR3 region: CASSAHPGVDYGYTF. In DNA form, the CDR3 reads TGTGCCAGCAGCGCCCACCCGGGTGTCGACTATGGCTACACCTTC.

The genes are TRBV4-3 and TRBJ1-4, with 11 bases that match TRBD1. The CDR3 contains 15 residues. V shed 3 bases, J shed 5 bases, and the junction held 2 bases outside the gene matches. Germline lookup yields CDR1 LGHNA and CDR2 YSLEER. CDR3 sequence reads: CASSHGTGGNEKLFF. The DNA for the CDR3 is TGCGCCAGCAGCCACGGGACAGGGGGGAATGAAAAACTGTTTTTT.

The CDR3 sequence: CASSLVAGNDEQFF. The DNA for the CDR3 is TGTGCCAGCAGCTTGGTGGCAGGGAACGATGAGCAGTTCTTC. The chain combines TRBV5-6 with TRBJ2-1; perhaps TRBD1 as D (5 bases). V lost 0 bases and J 8 bases, leaving 12 bases between the germline ends. This CDR3 has 14 residues. Germline CDR1 and CDR2: SGHDT and YYEEEE.

The chain combines TRBV7-9 with TRBJ2-2; D remains ambiguous. This CDR3 comprises 13 residues. Trimming left V 2 bases short and J 7 bases short, with 8 bases between. Germline lookup yields CDR1 SEHNR and CDR2 FQNEAQ (reference sequence). Here the CDR3 reads CASSLNQVGELFF. As DNA, the CDR3 is TGTGCCAGCAGCTTAAATCAGGTCGGGGAGCTGTTTTTT.

In its sample, this clone was seen many times. This sequence joins TRBV4-2 and TRBJ2-1; 7 bases are shared with TRBD2. Germline CDR1 reads LGHNA; CDR2 reads YNFKEQ. V lost 5 bases and J lost 7; bases outside the gene matches: 2. The CDR3 length is 12 residues. CDR3 bases: TGTGCCAGCAGCGAGGGACTAAATGAGCAGTTCTTC. Protein sequence: CASSEGLNEQFF.

This clone is a singleton in its sample. DNA for the CDR3: TGTGCCAGCAGCCAAGGTGCGGGGGGTCGCACTGAAGCTTTCTTT. Protein: CASSQGAGGRTEAFF. The rearrangement links TRBV4-2 to TRBJ1-1; D is perhaps TRBD1 (5 bases). This CDR3 is built from 15 residues. V lost 1 base to trimming and J lost 4 bases, with 13 bases between them. Germline CDR1 is LGHNA and CDR2 is YNFKEQ.

This rearrangement joins TRBV5-1 to TRBJ1-6; D is unclear. The CDR3 runs 14 residues. Trimming removed 2 bases at V and 4 bases at J, with 7 bases between. CDR1 is SGHRS and CDR2 is YFSETQ in the germline V gene. The CDR3 nucleotides are TGCGCCAGCAGCTTAACGGTGTATAATTCACCCCTCCACTTT. Protein sequence: CASSLTVYNSPLHF. The full variable domain, completed using reference TRBV5-1 and TRBJ1-6, is KAGVTQTPRYLIKTRGQQVTLSCSPISGHRSVSWYQQTPGQGLQFLFEYFSETQRNKGNFPGRFSGRQFSNSRSEMNVSTLELGDSALYLCASSLTVYNSPLHFGNGTRLTVT.

The V gene is TRBV6-5, the J gene TRBJ2-5; D not resolved. The V gene's germline CDR1 is MNHEY and CDR2 SVGAGI. This CDR3 is 11 amino acids long. The V end lost 7 bases, the J end lost 4 bases, and 7 bases lay between the germline ends. The CDR3 sequence: CASKRSETQYF. DNA of the CDR3: TGTGCCAGCAAGAGGTCAGAGACCCAGTACTTC.

This clone was detected a few times. The V gene is TRBV18, the J gene TRBJ1-1; the D is unclear. The germline gives CDR1 KGHSH, CDR2 LQKENI. The CDR3 runs to 17 residues. V gave up 2 bases and J gave up 7 bases, with 23 bases separating them. CDR3 bases: TGTGCCAGCTCACCAGTACATCAAACTAACCCTGCTTTTGAAGCTTTCTTT. It encodes CASSPVHQTNPAFEAFF.